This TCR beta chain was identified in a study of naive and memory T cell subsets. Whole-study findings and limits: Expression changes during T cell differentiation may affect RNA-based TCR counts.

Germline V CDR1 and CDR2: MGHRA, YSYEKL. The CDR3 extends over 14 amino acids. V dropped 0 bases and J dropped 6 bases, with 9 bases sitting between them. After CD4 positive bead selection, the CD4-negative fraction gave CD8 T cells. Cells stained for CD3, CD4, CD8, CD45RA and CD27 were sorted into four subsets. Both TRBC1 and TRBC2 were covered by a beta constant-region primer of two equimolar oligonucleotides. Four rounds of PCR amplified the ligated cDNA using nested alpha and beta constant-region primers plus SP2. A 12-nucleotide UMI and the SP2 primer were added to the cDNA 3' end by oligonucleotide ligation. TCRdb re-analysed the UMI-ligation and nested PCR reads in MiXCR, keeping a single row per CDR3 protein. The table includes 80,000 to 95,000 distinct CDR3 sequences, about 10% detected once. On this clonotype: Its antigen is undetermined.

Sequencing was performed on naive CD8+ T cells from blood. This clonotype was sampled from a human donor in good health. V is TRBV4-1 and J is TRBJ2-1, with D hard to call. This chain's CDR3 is CASSQDLSPNEQFF. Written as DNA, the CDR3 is TGCGCCAGCAGCCAAGATTTAAGTCCCAATGAGCAGTTCTTC.